Judged by abundance, the clone carrying this T cell receptor beta chain is medium-sized (0.01 to 0.1%). Time point meaning: longitudinal time-point 3. Libraries used 2 million unsorted PBMCs kept frozen in RNAlater. These data belong to a study of neurological immune-mediated disorders. A 10-nucleotide random UMI tagged transcripts in template-switch 5'RACE cDNA synthesis. TCRdb redid the calling of the 5' RACE reads with MiXCR, one entry per CDR3 protein. There are about 45,000 distinct CDR3 sequences in the sample; about 13% occur only once, and 9.5% to 12% lies in the top ten. Germline assignment: CDR1 MNHEY and CDR2 SMNVEV (reference sequence). V was trimmed by 8 bases and J by 1 base, leaving 12 bases between them. The CDR3 loop spans 13 amino acids.

The sequence was obtained from a man between 25 and 39 years old in good health. Sequences were obtained from PBMCs. This chain connects TRBV27 to TRBJ2-7, with unresolved D. The CDR3 DNA follows: TGTGCCAGCGCTTGGATGGAGTCCTACGAGCAGTACTTC. Residues: CASAWMESYEQYF.